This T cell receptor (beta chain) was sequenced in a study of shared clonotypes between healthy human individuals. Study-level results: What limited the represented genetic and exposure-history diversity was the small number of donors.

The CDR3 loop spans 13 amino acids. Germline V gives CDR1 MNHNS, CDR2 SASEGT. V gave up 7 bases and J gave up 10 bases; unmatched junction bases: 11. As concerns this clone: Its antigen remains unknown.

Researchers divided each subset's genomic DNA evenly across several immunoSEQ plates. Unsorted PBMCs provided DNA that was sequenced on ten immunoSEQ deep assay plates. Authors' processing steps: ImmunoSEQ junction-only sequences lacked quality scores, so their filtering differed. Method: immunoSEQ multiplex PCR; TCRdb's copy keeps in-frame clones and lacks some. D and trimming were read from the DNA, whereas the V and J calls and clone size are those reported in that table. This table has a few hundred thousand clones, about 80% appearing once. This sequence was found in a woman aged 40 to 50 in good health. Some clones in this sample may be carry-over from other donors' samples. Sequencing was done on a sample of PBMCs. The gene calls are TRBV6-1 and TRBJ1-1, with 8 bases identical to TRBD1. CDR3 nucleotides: TGTGCCAGCATTGTACAGGGGGGCGCCTCAGCTTTCTTT. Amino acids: CASIVQGGASAFF.